This T cell receptor (beta chain) was recovered during a study of vaccination and CD4 T cells after COVID-19. As for the study in general: Convalescent patients had positive nasal swab PCR results for SARS-CoV-2. Disease was mild in roughly nine and severe in one. Stimuli were overlapping spike peptide pools of SARS-CoV-2 and three common cold coronaviruses (HCoV-NL63, HCoV-OC43, HCoV-229E). Samples taken post-COVID came a median 101 days after diagnosis, ranging from 35 to 161.

Of note for this clonotype: What it binds is not known.

Germline CDR1 and CDR2: MNHNS and SASEGT. The CDR3 spans 15 residues. V gave up 4 bases and J gave up 7 bases, with 19 bases separating them. Cultured CD4+ T cell DNA was sequenced using the Oncomine TCR Beta short-read assay. TCRdb passed the PCR reads through MiXCR, listing each CDR3 protein once. The sample carries roughly 8,000 distinct CDR3 sequences, approximately 46% recorded once. As for treatment: approximately 9-day PBMC culture with coronavirus spike peptide pools or control peptides (ViraFEST assay). This TCR was sampled from a human donor who had recovered from COVID-19. V is TRBV6-1 and J is TRBJ2-5; D possibly corresponds to TRBD2 (6 bases). Source material: CD4+ T cells from blood, cultured in vitro. The CDR3 DNA follows: TGTGCCAGCAGTGCTGGGGGGACCGGAGAGGGGACCCAGTACTTC. Protein: CASSAGGTGEGTQYF.